Presented here are 28 T cell receptor beta chains from one specimen sequenced in a study of cytomegalovirus exposure and HLA in healthy donors. 60 Vbeta and 13 Jbeta primers were used in PCR. The method was immunoSEQ multiplex PCR; TCRdb's version includes in-frame clones alone and lacks a portion of them. The sample shows 200,000 to 300,000 clones, 70% to 90% of them seen only once. Sequenced: PBMCs. Receptors were obtained from a woman aged 40 to 50 in good health and CMV-seropositive.

This chain joins TRBV7-2 and TRBJ2-3; possibly TRBD2 for D (6 bases). V lost 4 bases and J 1 base, leaving 18 bases between the germline ends. Germline V gives CDR1 SGHTA, CDR2 FQGNSA. The CDR3 covers 17 residues. CDR3 DNA sequence: TGTGCCAGCAGCTCGTTTGCGGGGAACCTTGGCACAGATACGCAGTATTTT. Encoded protein: CASSSFAGNLGTDTQYF.

The CDR3: CAWSGLTSGTSQFF. The CDR3 bases are TGTGCCTGGAGTGGCCTGACTAGCGGAACGTCGCAGTTCTTC. This chain uses TRBV30 with TRBJ2-1, with 9 bases fitting TRBD2. V shed 1 base and J 12 bases; nucleotides not matched to a gene: 10. Germline assignment: CDR1 GTSNPN and CDR2 SVGIG (reference sequence). The CDR3 covers 14 residues. The full variable domain, completed using reference TRBV30 and TRBJ2-1, is SQTIHQWPATLVQPVGSPLSLECTVEGTSNPNLYWYRQAAGRGLQLLFYSVGIGQISSEVPQNLSASRPQDRQFILSSKKLLLSDSGFYLCAWSGLTSGTSQFFGPGTRLTVL.

This chain uses TRBV11-3 with TRBJ1-1, with TRBD1 as a possible D gene (6 bases). V lost 4 bases, J lost 0 bases, and 12 bases lay in between. The CDR3 consists of 15 residues. Germline V gene sequence: CDR1 SGHNT, CDR2 YENEEA. This CDR3 reads CASSSVNRVNTEAFF. As DNA, the CDR3 is TGTGCCAGCAGCTCCGTTAACAGGGTGAACACTGAAGCTTTCTTT.

Concerning this clone: Other DNA sequences in the sample encode the same CDR3. The J gene is TRBJ1-6, the V gene TRBV9; D may be TRBD1 (5 bases). The CDR3 extends over 15 amino acids. V lost 3 bases to trimming and J lost 6 bases, with 13 bases between them. Germline values: CDR1 SGDLS, CDR2 YYNGEE. CDR3 region: CASSAQGASNSPLHF. CDR3 bases: TGTGCCAGCAGCGCCCAGGGTGCGAGTAATTCACCCCTCCACTTT.

The rearrangement links TRBV7-3 to TRBJ2-1; 7 nucleotides align to TRBD2. CDR1 SGHTA and CDR2 FQGTGA come from the germline V gene. The junction had 3 bases not matched to a gene; V was cut back by 4 bases and J by 0 bases. The CDR3 contains 15 residues. The CDR3 reads CASSYQRGSYNEQFF. The CDR3 DNA reads as TGTGCCAGCAGCTACCAGCGGGGCTCCTACAATGAGCAGTTCTTC.

This clone was found a few times. V is TRBV6-5 and J is TRBJ1-1; D perhaps matches TRBD1 (5 bases). Germline assignment: CDR1 MNHEY and CDR2 SVGAGI. V lost 4 bases, J lost 11 bases, and 14 bases lay in between. The CDR3 length is 12 residues. This CDR3 reads CASSSRAGKAFF. The CDR3 nucleotides read TGTGCCAGCAGTTCCCGGGCAGGGAAGGCTTTCTTT.

Note on this clone: The sample holds other DNA sequences that translate to the same CDR3. The chain carries TRBV4-1 and TRBJ2-7, with 11 bases matching TRBD2. The J segment lost 0 bases and the V segment lost 0 bases, leaving 4 bases of the junction unmatched. The CDR3 has 17 amino acids. Per germline, CDR1 MGHRA and CDR2 YSYEKL. The CDR3 region has the DNA TGCGCCAGCAGCCAAGAACTAGCGGGAGTAATCTCCTACGAGCAGTACTTC. Translating it yields CASSQELAGVISYEQYF.

This clone has a handful of counts. The chain recombines TRBV2 with TRBJ1-1; 12 nucleotides line up with TRBD1. The CDR3 runs 17 residues. With 4 bases clipped from V and 0 bases from J, the junction kept 6 bases outside the gene matches. Germline assignment: CDR1 SNHLY and CDR2 FYNNEI. In DNA, the CDR3 is TGTGCCAGCAGTGTTTGGGGACAGGGGGCGGTGAACACTGAAGCTTTCTTT. As protein: CASSVWGQGAVNTEAFF.

This clone is a singleton in its sample. The CDR3 bases are TGTGCCAGCAGTTTTAGGAGCGGTACGAACGAGCAGTACTTC. As protein: CASSFRSGTNEQYF. The V gene is TRBV27, the J gene TRBJ2-7; TRBD2 might be the D (5 bases). The CDR3 runs 14 residues. Germline V CDR1 and CDR2: MNHEY, SMNVEV (reference sequence). Trimming cost V 3 bases and J 5 bases, with 14 bases left between them.

The V and J genes are TRBV6-1 and TRBJ2-1; 7 nucleotides align to TRBD1. Trimming removed 7 bases from V and 9 bases from J; junction bases left unmatched: 15. The CDR3 is 15 residues long. The V gene's germline CDR1 is MNHNS and CDR2 SASEGT. The CDR3 is CASTRRGTGDGEQFF. CDR3 nucleotides: TGTGCCAGCACACGAAGAGGAACAGGGGACGGTGAGCAGTTCTTC.

The chain carries TRBV30 and TRBJ1-2; D call uncertain. V shed 1 base and J shed 2 bases, with 11 bases lying between them. Germline CDR1 reads GTSNPN; CDR2 reads SVGIG (reference sequence). The CDR3 extends over 14 amino acids. The CDR3 region is CAWSGKSYNYGYTF. For the CDR3, the DNA is TGTGCCTGGAGTGGTAAGAGCTACAACTATGGCTACACCTTC.

The V and J genes are TRBV27 and TRBJ1-2; D is uncertain. The germline CDR1 and CDR2 sequences are MNHEY and SMNVEV (reference sequence). Trimming took 2 bases from V and 7 from J, leaving 11 bases between them. The CDR3 is made up of 13 amino acids. In DNA, the CDR3 is TGTGCCAGCAGTTTAACGGGGTGGGGTGGCTACACCTTC. It is translated as CASSLTGWGGYTF.

A word on this clone: The same CDR3 is also encoded by other DNA sequences in this sample. This chain uses TRBV9 with TRBJ2-3; D might be TRBD1 (6 bases). The V gene's germline CDR1 is SGDLS and CDR2 YYNGEE. This CDR3 has 14 amino acids. Trimming pared 0 bases from V and 5 bases from J, leaving 10 bases between. The CDR3 nucleotides read TGTGCCAGCAGCGTAGGTCAGGGGAAAGATACGCAGTATTTT. Translating it yields CASSVGQGKDTQYF.

J is TRBJ1-1 and V is TRBV18; tentatively, D is TRBD1 (5 bases). CDR1 KGHSH and CDR2 LQKENI come from the germline V gene. Trimming removed 6 bases at V and 8 bases at J, with 13 bases between. CDR3 length: 12 amino acids. CDR3 sequence: CASSRGEAEAFF. The CDR3, as DNA: TGTGCCAGCTCGCGGGGGGAGGCCGAAGCTTTCTTT.

The CDR3 nucleotides read TGTGCCAGCAGTCAAGGGACAGGACGAGAAAAACTGTTTTTT. This codes for CASSQGTGREKLFF. V is TRBV28 and J is TRBJ1-4, with 8 nucleotides matching TRBD1. After removal of 5 bases from V and 8 bases from J, the junction contained 7 bases not matched to a gene. Looked up from germline, CDR1 is MDHEN and CDR2 is SYDVKM. This CDR3 spans 14 amino acids.

J is TRBJ2-7 and V is TRBV4-1; TRBD2 agrees at 7 bases. With 0 bases clipped from V and 3 bases from J, the junction kept 8 bases outside the gene matches. The CDR3 consists of 16 residues. Per germline, CDR1 MGHRA and CDR2 YSYEKL. CDR3 residues: CASSQDLGGSYYEQYF. The CDR3 DNA reads as TGCGCCAGCAGCCAAGATTTGGGCGGGAGCTACTACGAGCAGTACTTC.

The gene calls are TRBV9 and TRBJ1-4, with 7 bases identical to TRBD1. From germline, CDR1 is SGDLS and CDR2 YYNGEE. The V segment lost 3 bases and the J segment 7 bases; nucleotides outside the gene matches: 6. This CDR3 has 14 amino acids. CDR3 coding DNA: TGTGCCAGCAGCGGTGGTGACAGGGCTGAAAAACTGTTTTTT. Protein product: CASSGGDRAEKLFF.

The rearrangement joins TRBV5-1 to TRBJ1-1; 9 nucleotides match TRBD1. The CDR3 has 17 amino acids. Germline V gene sequence: CDR1 SGHRS, CDR2 YFSETQ. The V and J ends lost 2 bases and 3 bases, in that order; junction bases with no gene match: 11. CDR3 residues: CASSFIGTGLEDTEAFF. The DNA of the CDR3 is TGCGCCAGCAGCTTTATTGGGACAGGGCTAGAGGACACTGAAGCTTTCTTT.

This clone appeared once. V is TRBV29-1 and J is TRBJ2-2; no firm D call. The CDR3 is made up of 12 amino acids. With 7 bases removed from V and 8 bases from J, the gap between germline ends came to 14 bases. Germline V gene data show CDR1 as SQVTM and CDR2 as ANQGSEA. The CDR3 coding sequence is TGCAGCGCCACGACGGGTCGGGGGGAGCTGTTTTTT. Translated, it gives CSATTGRGELFF.

This rearrangement joins TRBV6-5 to TRBJ2-5, with 13 bases fitting TRBD2. J lost 4 bases, V lost 4 bases, and 6 bases had no gene match. Germline CDR1 MNHEY, CDR2 SVGAGI. The CDR3 sequence is 16 residues long. CDR3 in DNA: TGTGCCAGCAGTTTAGGACTAGCGGGAGTCGTAGAGACCCAGTACTTC. This encodes CASSLGLAGVVETQYF.

The rearrangement uses TRBV18 and TRBJ2-5, with D perhaps TRBD2 (6 bases). CDR1 and CDR2 (germline): KGHSH, LQKENI. V lost 2 bases and J lost 4, with 14 bases in between. The length of the CDR3 is 15 residues. In DNA form, the CDR3 reads TGTGCCAGCTCACCATATGAGGGAGGAGCAGAGACCCAGTACTTC. Amino acid sequence: CASSPYEGGAETQYF.

The chain joins TRBV28 to TRBJ1-1; D not certain. Germline V lookup: CDR1 MDHEN, CDR2 SYDVKM. The CDR3 is made up of 15 amino acids. The germline V and J ends were trimmed by 0 bases and 0 bases, with 8 bases remaining between them. The DNA of the CDR3 is TGTGCCAGCAGTTTATGGCGTCTCGTGAACACTGAAGCTTTCTTT. Encoded protein: CASSLWRLVNTEAFF.

J is TRBJ2-1 and V is TRBV15; 11 bases align to TRBD2. Germline CDR1 reads LNHNV; CDR2 reads YYDKDF (reference sequence). The CDR3 is 16 residues long. Losses at the gene ends were 1 base for V and 7 bases for J; bases not matched to a gene: 6. CDR3 nucleotides: TGTGCCACCAGCAGAGCGTTAGCGGGAGGGCAAAATGAGCAGTTCTTC. Protein product: CATSRALAGGQNEQFF.

This clone has only one observation. The rearrangement joins TRBV5-1 to TRBJ2-3; D uncertain. V lost 4 bases to trimming and J lost 0 bases, with 3 bases between them. This CDR3 is built from 12 residues. Germline CDR1 reads SGHRS; CDR2 reads YFSETQ. Here the CDR3 DNA reads TGCGCCAGCAGCACTAGCACAGATACGCAGTATTTT. Its translation is CASSTSTDTQYF.

The V and J genes are TRBV9 and TRBJ2-1, with 8 nucleotides matching TRBD2. Per the germline V gene, CDR1 is SGDLS and CDR2 is YYNGEE. The CDR3 runs to 17 residues. V trimming: 3 bases; J trimming: 7 bases; junction bases outside the gene matches: 15. The CDR3 coding sequence is TGTGCCAGCAGCGCCGGGGCGAGCGGGAGCGTTTTAAATGAGCAGTTCTTC. Translation gives CASSAGASGSVLNEQFF.

The chain recombines TRBV29-1 with TRBJ2-4; possibly TRBD2 for D (5 bases). V shed 1 base and J shed 4 bases, with 14 bases lying between them. The CDR3 has 15 amino acids. From germline, CDR1 is SQVTM and CDR2 ANQGSEA. The CDR3: CSVEVDFGVKNIQYF. In DNA, the CDR3 is TGCAGCGTTGAAGTAGATTTCGGGGTGAAAAACATTCAGTACTTC.

V and J are TRBV5-1 and TRBJ2-1; TRBD2 matches at 11 bases. CDR1 and CDR2 (germline): SGHRS, YFSETQ. V dropped 4 bases and J dropped 9; count of bases not matched to a gene: 12. This CDR3 has 16 amino acids. CDR3: CASSPGQTSGISEQFF. In nucleotides, the CDR3 is TGCGCCAGCAGCCCGGGACAGACTAGCGGGATTAGTGAGCAGTTCTTC.

This clone was seen only a few times. V and J are TRBV9 and TRBJ2-1, with D maybe TRBD2 (6 bases). CDR3 size: 15 residues. Trimming pared 2 bases from V and 4 bases from J, leaving 13 bases between. Per germline, CDR1 SGDLS and CDR2 YYNGEE. CDR3 in DNA: TGTGCCAGCAGCGTGGCCGGGACTCCTTACAATGAGCAGTTCTTC. Amino acid sequence: CASSVAGTPYNEQFF. Using reference TRBV9 and TRBJ2-1 for the parts outside the CDR3, the full variable domain is DSGVTQTPKHLITATGQRVTLRCSPRSGDLSVYWYQQSLDQGLQFLIQYYNGEERAKGNILERFSAQQFPDLHSELNLSSLELGDSALYFCASSVAGTPYNEQFFGPGTRLTVL.